One sample yielded the 6 T cell receptor beta chains listed below, sequenced in a study of cytomegalovirus exposure and HLA in healthy donors. Primers included in the PCR were 60 Vbeta and 13 Jbeta primers. Clones were read by immunoSEQ multiplex PCR, and TCRdb kept only the in-frame ones, dropping some. Of about 140,000 clones listed, 76% are singletons. Source material: PBMCs. The source is a man aged 35-49 years in good health and CMV-seronegative.

The chain recombines TRBV28 with TRBJ2-2, with D perhaps TRBD2 (7 bases). The germline CDR1 and CDR2 sequences are MDHEN and SYDVKM. Trimming cost V 3 bases and J 3 bases, with 20 bases left between them. The CDR3 is 18 amino acids. CDR3 DNA: TGTGCCAGCAGTTTCAAGTTTTTTCGGGGGGCGGACACCGGGGAGCTGTTTTTT. The encoded protein is CASSFKFFRGADTGELFF.

The chain uses TRBV19 and TRBJ2-6, with D perhaps TRBD1 (5 bases). V shed 3 bases and J shed 0 bases, with 12 bases lying between them. CDR3 length: 17 residues. Looked up from germline, CDR1 is LNHDA and CDR2 is SQIVND (reference sequence). The CDR3 DNA reads as TGTGCCAGTAGTATTAGGGAAGGGGTCTCTGGGGCCAACGTCCTGACTTTC. This codes for CASSIREGVSGANVLTF.

This sequence joins TRBV7-9 and TRBJ2-5, with a weak D call TRBD2 (5 bases). The CDR3 has 15 residues. Germline lookup yields CDR1 SEHNR and CDR2 FQNEAQ (reference sequence). The V end was cut by 4 bases, the J end by 4 bases, with 16 bases between. CDR3 DNA: TGTGCCAGCAGCTCACCTCATAAGGCGGGAGAGACCCAGTACTTC. Its translation: CASSSPHKAGETQYF.

This rearrangement joins TRBV28 to TRBJ1-6; TRBD1 matches at 7 bases. Unmatched junction bases numbered 4, after V lost 8 bases and J lost 6 bases. Germline V gives CDR1 MDHEN, CDR2 SYDVKM. The CDR3 is 13 residues long. The DNA of the CDR3 is TGTGCCAGCTCCCGGGACAGTAATTCACCCCTCCACTTT. It translates to CASSRDSNSPLHF. The full variable domain, rest sourced from reference TRBV28 and TRBJ1-6, is DVKVTQSSRYLVKRTGEKVFLECVQDMDHENMFWYRQDPGLGLRLIYFSYDVKMKEKGDIPEGYSVSREKKERFSLILESASTNQTSMYLCASSRDSNSPLHFGNGTRLTVT.

In nucleotides, the CDR3 is TGTGCCAGGAGAGGCGCAGATACGCAGTATTTT. As protein: CARRGADTQYF. This chain links TRBV2 with TRBJ2-3; D is undetermined. The CDR3 totals 11 residues. The germline V gene has CDR1 SNHLY and CDR2 FYNNEI. The ends were cut back, 9 bases at V and 4 bases at J, with 8 bases in the middle.

The V call is TRBV15, the J call TRBJ1-2; 11 nucleotides align to TRBD1. This CDR3 region has 20 residues. V lost 1 base and J lost 8; bases outside the gene matches: 21. From germline, CDR1 is LNHNV and CDR2 YYDKDF (reference sequence). DNA for the CDR3: TGTGCCACCAGCAGAGCTGGACAGGGGGCGGGCCTTTTTACACCGGGCGGCTACACCTTC. Protein product: CATSRAGQGAGLFTPGGYTF.